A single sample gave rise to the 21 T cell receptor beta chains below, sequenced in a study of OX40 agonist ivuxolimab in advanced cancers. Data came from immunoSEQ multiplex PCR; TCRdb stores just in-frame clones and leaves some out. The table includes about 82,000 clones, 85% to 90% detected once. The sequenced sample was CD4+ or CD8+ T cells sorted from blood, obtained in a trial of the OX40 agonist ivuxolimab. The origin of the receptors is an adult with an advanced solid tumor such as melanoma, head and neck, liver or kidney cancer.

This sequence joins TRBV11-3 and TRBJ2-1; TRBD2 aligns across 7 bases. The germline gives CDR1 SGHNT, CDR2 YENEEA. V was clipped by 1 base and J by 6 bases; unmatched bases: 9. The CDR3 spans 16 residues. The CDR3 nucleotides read TGTGCCAGCAGCTTAGGGGATGCGGGAGCGGCCAATGAGCAGTTCTTC. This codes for CASSLGDAGAANEQFF.

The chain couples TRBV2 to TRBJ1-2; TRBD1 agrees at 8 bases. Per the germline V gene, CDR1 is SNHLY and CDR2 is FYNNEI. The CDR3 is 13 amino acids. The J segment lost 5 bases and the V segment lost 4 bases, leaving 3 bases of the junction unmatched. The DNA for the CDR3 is TGTGCCAGCAGTGTCAACAGGGGGTATGGCTACACCTTC. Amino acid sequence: CASSVNRGYGYTF.

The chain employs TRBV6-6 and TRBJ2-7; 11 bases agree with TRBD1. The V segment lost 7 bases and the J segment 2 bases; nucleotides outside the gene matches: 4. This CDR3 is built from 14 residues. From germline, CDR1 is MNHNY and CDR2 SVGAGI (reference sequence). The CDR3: CASTRDRGTYEQYF. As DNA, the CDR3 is TGTGCCAGCACCCGGGACAGGGGGACCTACGAGCAGTACTTC.

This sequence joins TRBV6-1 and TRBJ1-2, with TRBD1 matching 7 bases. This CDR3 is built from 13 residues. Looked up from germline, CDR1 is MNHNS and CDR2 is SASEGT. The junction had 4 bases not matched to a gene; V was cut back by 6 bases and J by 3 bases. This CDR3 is CASRSDRDYGYTF. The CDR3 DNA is TGTGCCAGCAGATCCGACAGGGACTATGGCTACACCTTC.

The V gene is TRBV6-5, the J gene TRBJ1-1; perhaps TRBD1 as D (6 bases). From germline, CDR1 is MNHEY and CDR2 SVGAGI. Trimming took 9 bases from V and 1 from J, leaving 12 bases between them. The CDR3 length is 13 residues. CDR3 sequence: CASSGTWNTEAFF. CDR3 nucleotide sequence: TGTGCCAGTTCCGGGACATGGAACACTGAAGCTTTCTTT.

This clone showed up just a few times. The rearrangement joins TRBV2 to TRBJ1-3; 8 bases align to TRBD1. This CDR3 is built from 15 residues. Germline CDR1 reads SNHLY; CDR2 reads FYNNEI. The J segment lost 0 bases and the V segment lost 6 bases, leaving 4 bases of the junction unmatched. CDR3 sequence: CASRKDRGSGNTIYF. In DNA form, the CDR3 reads TGTGCCAGCAGGAAAGACAGGGGCTCTGGAAACACCATATATTTT.

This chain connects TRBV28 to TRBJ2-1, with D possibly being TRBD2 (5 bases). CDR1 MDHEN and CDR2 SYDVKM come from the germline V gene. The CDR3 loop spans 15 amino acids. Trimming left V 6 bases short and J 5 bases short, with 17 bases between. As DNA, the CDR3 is TGTGCCAGCAGCACCCGGGCGGGTGGTAACAATGAGCAGTTCTTC. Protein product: CASSTRAGGNNEQFF.

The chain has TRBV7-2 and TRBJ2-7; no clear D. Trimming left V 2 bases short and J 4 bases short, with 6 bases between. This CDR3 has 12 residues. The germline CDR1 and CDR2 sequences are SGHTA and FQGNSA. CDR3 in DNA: TGTGCCAGCAGCTTAACAGCGTACGAGCAGTACTTC. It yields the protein CASSLTAYEQYF.

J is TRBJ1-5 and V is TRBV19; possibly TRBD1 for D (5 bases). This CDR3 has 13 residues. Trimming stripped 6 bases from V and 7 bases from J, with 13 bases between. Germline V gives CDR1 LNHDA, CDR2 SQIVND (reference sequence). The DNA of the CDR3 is TGTGCCAGTAGGGCCCCCACAGGCCAGCCCCAGCATTTT. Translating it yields CASRAPTGQPQHF.

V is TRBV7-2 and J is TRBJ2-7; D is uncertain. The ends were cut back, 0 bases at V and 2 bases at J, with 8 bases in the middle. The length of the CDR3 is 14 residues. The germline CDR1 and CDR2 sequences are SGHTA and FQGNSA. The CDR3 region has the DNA TGTGCCAGCAGCTTAGCCCTAGGGACCTACGAGCAGTACTTC. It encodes CASSLALGTYEQYF. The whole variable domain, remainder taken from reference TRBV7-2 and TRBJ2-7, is GAGVSQSPSNKVTEKGKDVELRCDPISGHTALYWYRQSLGQGLEFLIYFQGNSAPDKSGLPSDRFSAERTGGSVSTLTIQRTQQEDSAVYLCASSLALGTYEQYFGPGTRLTVT.

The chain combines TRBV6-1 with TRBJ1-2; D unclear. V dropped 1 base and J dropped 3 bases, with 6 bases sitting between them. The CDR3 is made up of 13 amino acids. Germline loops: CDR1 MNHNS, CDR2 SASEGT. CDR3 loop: CASSEGTHYGYTF. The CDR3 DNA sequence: TGTGCCAGCAGTGAAGGGACCCACTATGGCTACACCTTC.

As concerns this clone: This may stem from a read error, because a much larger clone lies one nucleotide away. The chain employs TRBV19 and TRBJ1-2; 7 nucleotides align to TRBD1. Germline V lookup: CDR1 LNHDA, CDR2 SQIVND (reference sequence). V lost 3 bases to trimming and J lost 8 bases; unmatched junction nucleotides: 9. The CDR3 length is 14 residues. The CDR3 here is CASSMVGPGGGYTF. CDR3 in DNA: TGTGCCAGTAGTATGGTAGGTCCAGGGGGAGGCTACACCTTC.

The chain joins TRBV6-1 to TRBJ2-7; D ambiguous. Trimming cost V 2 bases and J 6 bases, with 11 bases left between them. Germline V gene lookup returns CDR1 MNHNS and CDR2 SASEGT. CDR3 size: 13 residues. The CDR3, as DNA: TGTGCCAGCAGTGAACACGCACTGAGCGAGCAGTACTTC. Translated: CASSEHALSEQYF.

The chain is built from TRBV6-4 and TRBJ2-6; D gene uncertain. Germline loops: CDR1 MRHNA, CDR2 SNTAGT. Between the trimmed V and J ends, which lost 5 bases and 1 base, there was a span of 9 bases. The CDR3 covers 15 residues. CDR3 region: CASSLAASGANVLTF. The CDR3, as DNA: TGTGCCAGCAGTTTAGCTGCATCTGGGGCCAACGTCCTGACTTTC.

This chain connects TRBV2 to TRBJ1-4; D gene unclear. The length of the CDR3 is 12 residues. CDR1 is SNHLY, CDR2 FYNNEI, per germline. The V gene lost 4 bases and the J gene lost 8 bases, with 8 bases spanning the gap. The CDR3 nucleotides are TGTGCCAGCAGTGGTTTAGGGGAAAAACTGTTTTTT. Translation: CASSGLGEKLFF.

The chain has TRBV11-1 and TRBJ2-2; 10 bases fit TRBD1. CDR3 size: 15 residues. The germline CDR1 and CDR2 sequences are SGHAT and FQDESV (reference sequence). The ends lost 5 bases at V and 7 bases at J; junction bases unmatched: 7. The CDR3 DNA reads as TGTGCCAGCAGCCCCGGGACAGGGGTTCTCGGGGAGCTGTTTTTT. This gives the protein CASSPGTGVLGELFF.

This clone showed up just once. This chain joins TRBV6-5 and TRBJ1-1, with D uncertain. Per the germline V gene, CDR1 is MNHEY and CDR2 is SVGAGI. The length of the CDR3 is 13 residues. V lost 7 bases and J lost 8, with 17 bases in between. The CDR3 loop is CASIRTAPWEAFF. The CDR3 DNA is TGTGCCAGCATTCGGACGGCGCCGTGGGAAGCTTTCTTT.

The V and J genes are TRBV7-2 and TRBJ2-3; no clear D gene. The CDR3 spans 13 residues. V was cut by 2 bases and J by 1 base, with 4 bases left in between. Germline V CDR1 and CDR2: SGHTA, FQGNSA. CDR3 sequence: CASSLPGTDTQYF. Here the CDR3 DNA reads TGTGCCAGCAGCTTACCGGGCACAGATACGCAGTATTTT.

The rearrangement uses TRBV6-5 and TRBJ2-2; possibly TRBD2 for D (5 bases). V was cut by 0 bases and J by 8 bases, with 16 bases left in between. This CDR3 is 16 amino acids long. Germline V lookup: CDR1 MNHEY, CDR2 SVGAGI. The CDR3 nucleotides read TGTGCCAGCAGTTACTCGTGGGCCCCGGAGGTGGGGGAGCTGTTTTTT. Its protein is CASSYSWAPEVGELFF.

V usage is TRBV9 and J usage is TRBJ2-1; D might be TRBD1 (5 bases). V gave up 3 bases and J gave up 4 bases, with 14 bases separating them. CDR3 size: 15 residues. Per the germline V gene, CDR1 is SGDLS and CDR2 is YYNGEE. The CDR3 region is CASSAQGSRYNEQFF. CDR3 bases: TGTGCCAGCAGCGCCCAGGGCTCTCGATACAATGAGCAGTTCTTC. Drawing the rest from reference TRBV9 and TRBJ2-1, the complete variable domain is DSGVTQTPKHLITATGQRVTLRCSPRSGDLSVYWYQQSLDQGLQFLIQYYNGEERAKGNILERFSAQQFPDLHSELNLSSLELGDSALYFCASSAQGSRYNEQFFGPGTRLTVL.

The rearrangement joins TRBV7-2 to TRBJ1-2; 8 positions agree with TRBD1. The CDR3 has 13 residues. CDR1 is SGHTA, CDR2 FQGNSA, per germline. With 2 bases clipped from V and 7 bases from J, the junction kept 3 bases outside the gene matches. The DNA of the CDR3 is TGTGCCAGCAGCTTAAGACAGGGGAGTGGCTACACCTTC. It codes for CASSLRQGSGYTF.